This is a list of T cell receptor beta chains from one sample in a study of cytomegalovirus exposure and HLA in healthy donors. Clones were read by immunoSEQ multiplex PCR, and TCRdb kept only the in-frame ones, dropping some. The sample has approximately 110,000 clones, around 75% seen once. Input material: PBMCs. The receptors stem from a woman aged 25 to 39 in good health and CMV-seronegative. The CDR3 runs from the conserved cysteine through the conserved F or W. Expanded clones get a size class; other rows say once, few or many, or leave the size out.

abundance	v_gene	j_gene	CDR3aa
-	TRBV19	TRBJ1-1	CASSMVYQKNTEAFF
-	TRBV15	TRBJ1-5	CATTSDRVGQPQHF
-	TRBV4-1	TRBJ2-6	CASSQDPQTSSGANVLTF
-	TRBV12-5	TRBJ1-1	CASGLKSLAGGLGTEAFF
-	TRBV5-6	TRBJ1-2	CASSFQADLAGYTF
-	TRBV5-1	TRBJ2-5	CASSFGLAGRYQETQYF
-	TRBV5-1	TRBJ1-2	CASSSGQGADVYGYTF
-	TRBV30	TRBJ1-1	CAWRTLLNTEAFF
-	TRBV4-2	TRBJ2-7	CASLNGGASEYYEQYF
few	TRBV5-1	TRBJ1-2	CASSLGGANYGYTF
-	TRBV5-1	TRBJ1-1	CASSLATSNTEAFF
-	TRBV10-1	TRBJ1-1	CASNRGGMNTEAFF
-	TRBV6-1	TRBJ2-5	CASSEQGGETQYF
-	TRBV14	TRBJ1-2	CASRDAGNYGYTF
-	TRBV4-3	TRBJ1-2	CASSQGRATNYGYTF
-	TRBV6-4	TRBJ2-7	CASSEEITSEQYF
-	TRBV30	TRBJ1-2	CACRGGIDGDGYTF
-	TRBV5-1	TRBJ1-3	CASSSGIQGSGNTIYF
-	TRBV10-3	TRBJ2-7	CAISEAFGLAGLEQYF
-	TRBV4-2	TRBJ2-7	CASSQEQSAFDEQYF